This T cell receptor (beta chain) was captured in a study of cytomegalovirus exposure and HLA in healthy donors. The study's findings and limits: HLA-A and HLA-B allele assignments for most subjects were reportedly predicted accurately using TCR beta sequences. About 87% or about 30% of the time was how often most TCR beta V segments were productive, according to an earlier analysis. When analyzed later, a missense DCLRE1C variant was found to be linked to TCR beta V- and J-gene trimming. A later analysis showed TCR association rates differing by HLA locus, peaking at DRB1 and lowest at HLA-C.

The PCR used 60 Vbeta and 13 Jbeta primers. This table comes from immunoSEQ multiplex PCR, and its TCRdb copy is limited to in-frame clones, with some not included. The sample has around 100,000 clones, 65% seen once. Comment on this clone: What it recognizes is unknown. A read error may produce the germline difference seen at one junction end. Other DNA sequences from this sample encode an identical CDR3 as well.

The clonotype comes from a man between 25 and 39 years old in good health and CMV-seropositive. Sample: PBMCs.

The CDR3: CASSKRQGPTNEKLFF. The CDR3 DNA sequence: TGTGCTAGTAGTAAACGACAGGGACCAACTAATGAAAAACTGTTTTTT. J is TRBJ1-4 and V is TRBV19; 7 nucleotides agree with TRBD1. The CDR3 contains 16 residues. CDR1 LNHDA and CDR2 SQIVND come from the germline V gene (reference sequence). Full variable domain (missing parts from reference TRBV19 and TRBJ1-4): DGGITQSPKYLFRKEGQNVTLSCEQNLNHDAMYWYRQDPGQGLRLIYYSQIVNDFQKGDIAEGYSVSREKKESFPLTVTSAQKNPTAFYLCASSKRQGPTNEKLFFGSGTQLSVL.